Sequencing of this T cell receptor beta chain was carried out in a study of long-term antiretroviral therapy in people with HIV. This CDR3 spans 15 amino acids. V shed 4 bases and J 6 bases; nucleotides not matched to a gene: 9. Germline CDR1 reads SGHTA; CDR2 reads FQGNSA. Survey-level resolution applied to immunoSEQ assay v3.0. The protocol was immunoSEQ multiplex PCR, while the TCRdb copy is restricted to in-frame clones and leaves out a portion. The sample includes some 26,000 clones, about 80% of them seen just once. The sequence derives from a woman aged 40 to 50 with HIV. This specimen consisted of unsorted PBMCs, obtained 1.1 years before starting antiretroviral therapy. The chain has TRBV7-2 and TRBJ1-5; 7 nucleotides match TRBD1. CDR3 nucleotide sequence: TGTGCCAGCAGCTCCTTGGACAGGAGGGGTCAGCCCCAGCATTTT. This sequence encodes CASSSLDRRGQPQHF.